The present entry profiles one T cell receptor (beta chain) with its context. Its antigen is undetermined. The sample comes from a study of T cells after yellow fever vaccination. One entry per CDR3 protein results from TCRdb running MiXCR on the 5' RACE reads. The sample yields about 320,000 distinct CDR3 sequences, roughly 10% seen once. Study-level results: Clones that expanded after primary vaccination mostly reappeared after the booster (just over 95% CD4, about 89% CD8). A limited proportion of clonotypes was detected within both the CD4 and CD8 compartments.

Per germline, CDR1 SGHRS and CDR2 YFSETQ. There are 14 residues in the CDR3. Between the trimmed V and J ends, which lost 5 bases and 7 bases, there was a span of 15 bases. The clonotype comes from a man younger than 35 who received the YFV17D yellow fever vaccine. The specimen comprised CD4+ T cells sorted from PBMCs, sampled 45 days after the yellow fever booster vaccination. The chain is built from TRBV5-1 and TRBJ1-4, with D possibly matching TRBD1 (5 bases). This CDR3 reads CASSPGAGGEKLFF. As DNA, the CDR3 is TGCGCCAGCAGTCCCGGGGCCGGTGGTGAAAAACTGTTTTTT.